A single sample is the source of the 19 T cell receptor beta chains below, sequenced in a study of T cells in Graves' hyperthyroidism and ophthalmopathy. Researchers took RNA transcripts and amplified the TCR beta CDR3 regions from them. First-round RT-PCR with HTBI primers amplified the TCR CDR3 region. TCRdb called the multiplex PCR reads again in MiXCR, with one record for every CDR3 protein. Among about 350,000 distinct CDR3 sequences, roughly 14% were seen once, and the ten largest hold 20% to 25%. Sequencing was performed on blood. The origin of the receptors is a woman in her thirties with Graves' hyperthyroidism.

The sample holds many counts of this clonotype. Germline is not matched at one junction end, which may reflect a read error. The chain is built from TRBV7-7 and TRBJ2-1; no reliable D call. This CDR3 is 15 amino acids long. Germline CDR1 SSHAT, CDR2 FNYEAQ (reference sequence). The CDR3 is CASSPGVGLVSEQFF. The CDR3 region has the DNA TGTGCTAGCAGCCCAGGCGTAGGTCTAGTAAGTGAGCAGTTCTTC.

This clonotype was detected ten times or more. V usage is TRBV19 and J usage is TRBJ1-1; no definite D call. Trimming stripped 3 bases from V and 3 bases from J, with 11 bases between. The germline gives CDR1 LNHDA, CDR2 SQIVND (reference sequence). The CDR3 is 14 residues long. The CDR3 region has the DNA TGTGCCAGTAGTATGTCGACCTTTGACACTGAAGCTTTCTTT. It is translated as CASSMSTFDTEAFF.

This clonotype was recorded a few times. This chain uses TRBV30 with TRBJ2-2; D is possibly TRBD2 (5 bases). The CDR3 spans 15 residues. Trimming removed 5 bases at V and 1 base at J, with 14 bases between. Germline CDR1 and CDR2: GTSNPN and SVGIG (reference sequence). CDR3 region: CAWDSLAKNTGELFF. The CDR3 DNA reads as TGTGCCTGGGATTCCTTAGCGAAGAACACCGGGGAGCTGTTTTTT.

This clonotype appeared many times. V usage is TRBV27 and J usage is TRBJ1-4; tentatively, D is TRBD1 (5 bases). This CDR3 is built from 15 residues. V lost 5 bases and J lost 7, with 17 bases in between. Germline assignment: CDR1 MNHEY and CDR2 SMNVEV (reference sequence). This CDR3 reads CASSPRGTAPEKLFF. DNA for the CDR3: TGTGCCAGCAGTCCTCGGGGGACGGCCCCTGAAAAACTGTTTTTT.

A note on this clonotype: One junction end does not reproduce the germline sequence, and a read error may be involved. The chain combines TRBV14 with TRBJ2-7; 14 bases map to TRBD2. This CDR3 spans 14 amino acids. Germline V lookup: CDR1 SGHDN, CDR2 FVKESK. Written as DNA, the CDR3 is TGTGCCAGCAGCCAAGGGGGGACTAGCGGGAGTATAACGTTC. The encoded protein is CASSQGGTSGSITF.

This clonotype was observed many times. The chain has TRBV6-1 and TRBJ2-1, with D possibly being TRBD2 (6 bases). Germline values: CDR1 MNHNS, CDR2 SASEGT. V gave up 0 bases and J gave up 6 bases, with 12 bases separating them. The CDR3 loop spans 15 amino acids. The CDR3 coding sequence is TGTGCCAGCAGTGAAGCTCAAGGGAGGACCAATGAGCAGTTCTTC. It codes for CASSEAQGRTNEQFF.

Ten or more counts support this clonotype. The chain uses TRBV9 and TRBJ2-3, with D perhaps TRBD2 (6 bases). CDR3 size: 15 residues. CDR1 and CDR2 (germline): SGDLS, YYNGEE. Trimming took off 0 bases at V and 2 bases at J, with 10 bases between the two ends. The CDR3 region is CASSVVGGDTDTQYF. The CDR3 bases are TGTGCCAGCAGCGTAGTTGGAGGGGACACAGATACGCAGTATTTT.

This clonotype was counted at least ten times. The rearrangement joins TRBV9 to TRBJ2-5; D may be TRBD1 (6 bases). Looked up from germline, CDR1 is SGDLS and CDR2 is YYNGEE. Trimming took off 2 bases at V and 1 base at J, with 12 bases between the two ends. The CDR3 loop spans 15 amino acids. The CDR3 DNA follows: TGTGCCAGCAGCGTCGACGGACAGAGCCAAGAGACCCAGTACTTC. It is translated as CASSVDGQSQETQYF.

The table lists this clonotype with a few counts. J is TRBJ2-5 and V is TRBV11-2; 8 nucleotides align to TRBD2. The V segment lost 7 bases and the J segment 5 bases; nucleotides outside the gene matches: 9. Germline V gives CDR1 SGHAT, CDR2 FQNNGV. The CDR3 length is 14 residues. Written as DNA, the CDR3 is TGTGCCAGCACCCCCCGGGGGGGGGGGGAGACCCAGTACTTC. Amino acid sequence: CASTPRGGGETQYF.

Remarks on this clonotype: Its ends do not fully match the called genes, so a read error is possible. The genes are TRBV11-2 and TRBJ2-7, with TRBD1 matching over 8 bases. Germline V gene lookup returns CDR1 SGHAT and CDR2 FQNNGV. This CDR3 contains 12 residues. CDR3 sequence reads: CASSLGQGERYF. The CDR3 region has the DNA TGTGCCAGCAGCCTAGGACAGGGCGAGCGGTACTTC.

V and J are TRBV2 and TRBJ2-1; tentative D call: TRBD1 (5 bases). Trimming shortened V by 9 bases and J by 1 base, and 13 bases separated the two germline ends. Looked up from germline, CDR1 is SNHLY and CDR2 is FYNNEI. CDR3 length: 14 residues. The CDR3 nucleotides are TGTGCCAGTTCCAGGGATACGTCCTACAATGAGCAGTTCTTC. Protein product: CASSRDTSYNEQFF. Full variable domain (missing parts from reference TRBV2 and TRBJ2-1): EPEVTQTPSHQVTQMGQEVILRCVPISNHLYFYWYRQILGQKVEFLVSFYNNEISEKSEIFDDQFSVERPDGSNFTLKIRSTKLEDSAMYFCASSRDTSYNEQFFGPGTRLTVL.

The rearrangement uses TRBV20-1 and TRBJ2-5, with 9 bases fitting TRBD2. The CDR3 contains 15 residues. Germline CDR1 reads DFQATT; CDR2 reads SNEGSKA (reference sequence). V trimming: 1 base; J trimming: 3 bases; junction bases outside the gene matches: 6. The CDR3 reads CSARASGAPKETQYF. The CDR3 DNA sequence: TGCAGTGCTAGAGCTAGCGGGGCCCCTAAAGAGACCCAGTACTTC.

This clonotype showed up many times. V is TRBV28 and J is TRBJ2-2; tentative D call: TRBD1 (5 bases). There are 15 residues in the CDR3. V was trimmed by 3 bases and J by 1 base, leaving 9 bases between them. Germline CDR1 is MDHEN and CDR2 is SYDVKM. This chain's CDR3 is CASSFDRENTGELFF. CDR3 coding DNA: TGTGCCAGCAGTTTCGACAGAGAGAACACCGGGGAGCTGTTTTTT.

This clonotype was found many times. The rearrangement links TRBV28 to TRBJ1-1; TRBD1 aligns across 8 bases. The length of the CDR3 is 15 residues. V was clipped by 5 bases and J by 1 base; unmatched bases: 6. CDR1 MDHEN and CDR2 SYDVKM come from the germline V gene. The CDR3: CASSPRTGSNTEAFF. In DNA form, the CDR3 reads TGTGCCAGCAGTCCCCGGACAGGGTCGAACACTGAAGCTTTCTTT.

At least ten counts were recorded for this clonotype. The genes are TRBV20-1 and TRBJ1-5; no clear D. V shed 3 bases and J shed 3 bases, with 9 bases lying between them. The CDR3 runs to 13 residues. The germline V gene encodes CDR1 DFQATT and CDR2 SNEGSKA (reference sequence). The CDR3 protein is CSARKGANQPQHF. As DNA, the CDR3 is TGCAGTGCTAGGAAGGGCGCCAATCAGCCCCAGCATTTT.

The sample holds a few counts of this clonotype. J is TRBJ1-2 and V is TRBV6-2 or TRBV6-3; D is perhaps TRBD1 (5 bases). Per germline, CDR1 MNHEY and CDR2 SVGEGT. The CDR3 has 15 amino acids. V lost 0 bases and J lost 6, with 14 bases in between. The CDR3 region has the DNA TGTGCCAGCAGTTACTCGAGGCAGGGCTCCCATGGCTACACCTTC. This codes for CASSYSRQGSHGYTF.

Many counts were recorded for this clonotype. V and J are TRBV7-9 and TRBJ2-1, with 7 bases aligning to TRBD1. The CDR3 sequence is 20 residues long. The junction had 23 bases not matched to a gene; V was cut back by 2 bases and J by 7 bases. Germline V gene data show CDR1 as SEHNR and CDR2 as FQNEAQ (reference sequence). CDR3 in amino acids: CASSLPGPTGLGGLTNEQFF. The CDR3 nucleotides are TGTGCCAGCAGCTTACCGGGTCCCACTGGCCTAGGGGGCCTAACAAATGAGCAGTTCTTC.

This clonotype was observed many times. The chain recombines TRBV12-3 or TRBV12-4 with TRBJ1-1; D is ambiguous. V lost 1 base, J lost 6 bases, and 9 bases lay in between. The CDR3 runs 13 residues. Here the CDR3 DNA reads TGTGCCAGCAGTTTAGATCCAGAAGCTGAAGCTTTCTTT. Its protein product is CASSLDPEAEAFF.

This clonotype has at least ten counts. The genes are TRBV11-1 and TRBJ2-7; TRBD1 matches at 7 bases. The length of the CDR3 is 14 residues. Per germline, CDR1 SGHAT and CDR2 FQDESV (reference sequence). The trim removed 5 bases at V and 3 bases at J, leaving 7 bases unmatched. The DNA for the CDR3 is TGTGCCAGCAGCCACCGGACAGGCCGCTACGAGCAGTACTTC. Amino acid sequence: CASSHRTGRYEQYF.